This TCR beta chain appears in the sequencing data of a study of PD-1 blockade in classical Hodgkin lymphoma. Time point noted: cycle 4 day 1 (C4D1), after 6 weeks of nivolumab. Autologous stem cell transplantation was followed by relapse in every patient, and brentuximab vedotin exposure varied. The germline V gene encodes CDR1 MNHNY and CDR2 SVGAGI (reference sequence). The CDR3 has 15 amino acids. J lost 4 bases, V lost 6 bases, and 9 bases had no gene match. Points from the study as a whole: As was reported, newly diagnosed patients showed lower baseline TCR diversity than healthy donors did.

On this clone itself: Its antigen is unknown.

The repertoire was sequenced with immunoSEQ multiplex PCR; TCRdb's copy has only in-frame clones and lacks some. There are tens of thousands of clones in the sample; about 75% occur only once, and more than 10% lies in the top ten. This rearrangement joins TRBV6-6 to TRBJ2-5, with 9 bases matching TRBD2. The material sequenced was peripheral blood mononuclear cells (PBMCs), taken before the fourth cycle of nivolumab. The sequence was collected from a human donor with classical Hodgkin lymphoma. CDR3 sequence: CASRPRGSGRETQYF. As DNA, the CDR3 is TGTGCCAGCAGACCCCGTGGTAGCGGGAGAGAGACCCAGTACTTC.